Sequencing of this T cell receptor beta chain was carried out in a study of cytomegalovirus exposure and HLA in healthy donors. The germline V gene has CDR1 ENHRY and CDR2 SYGVKD. V was shortened by 6 bases and J by 3 bases, with 9 bases between the two germline ends. The CDR3 has 13 residues. The PCR employed 60 Vbeta primers together with 13 Jbeta primers. Sequenced by immunoSEQ multiplex PCR; TCRdb stores in-frame clones only, minus some. This sample carries roughly 130,000 clones, about 78% of them seen once, and the ten largest clones take around 2.6%. The receptor comes from a human donor in good health. Sequencing used PBMCs. J is TRBJ1-3 and V is TRBV10-3; D is undetermined. This CDR3 reads CAIRFLSGNTIYF. Here the CDR3 DNA reads TGTGCCATCAGGTTTCTCAGTGGAAACACCATATATTTT.